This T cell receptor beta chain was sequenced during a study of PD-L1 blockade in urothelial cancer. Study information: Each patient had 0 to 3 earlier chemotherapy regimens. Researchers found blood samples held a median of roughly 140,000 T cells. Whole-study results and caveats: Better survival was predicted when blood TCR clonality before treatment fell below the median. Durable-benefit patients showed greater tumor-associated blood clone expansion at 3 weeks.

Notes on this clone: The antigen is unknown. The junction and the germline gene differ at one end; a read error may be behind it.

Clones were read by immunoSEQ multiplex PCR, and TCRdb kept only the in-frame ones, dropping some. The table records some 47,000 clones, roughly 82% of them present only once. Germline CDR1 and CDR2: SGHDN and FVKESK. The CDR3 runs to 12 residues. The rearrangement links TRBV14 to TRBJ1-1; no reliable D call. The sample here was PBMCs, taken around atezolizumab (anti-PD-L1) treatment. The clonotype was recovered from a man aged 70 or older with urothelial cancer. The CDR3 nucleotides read TGTGCCAGCAGCCAAGTCGGGGTCCTTAAGCACTTT. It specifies CASSQVGVLKHF.